The 7 T cell receptor beta chains below were found in one sample sequenced in a study of human T cells and chemical hapten exposure. Stated time point: patch test 1, 2 weeks after DPC sensitization. Specified treatment: therapeutic diphenylcyclopropenone sensitization with weekly scalp DPC. Via MiXCR, TCRdb re-called the RACE reads, giving one row per CDR3 protein. The sample shows 380,000 or so distinct CDR3 sequences, 4.8% of them seen only once. This specimen consisted of whole blood, obtained in connection with sensitization to the hapten diphenylcyclopropenone (DPC). The source of these receptors is a woman aged 50 to 60 with alopecia areata. Some clones in this sample may be carry-over from other donors' samples.

This clonotype was detected many times. The chain combines TRBV11-1 with TRBJ1-1; D is possibly TRBD1 (6 bases). This CDR3 is 12 amino acids long. V lost 6 bases, J lost 4 bases, and 9 bases lay in between. CDR1 and CDR2 from the germline V gene are SGHAT and FQDESV (reference sequence). CDR3 bases: TGTGCCAGCAGGAAGGGGGTCACTGAAGCTTTCTTT. It specifies CASRKGVTEAFF.

This clonotype was seen at least ten times. The V and J genes are TRBV21-1 and TRBJ2-1; TRBD2 is the table's D call, not checked against the DNA. TRBV21-1 is classified as a pseudogene. The CDR3 runs to 16 residues. The CDR3: CASSPSGLADYNEQFF. CDR3 DNA sequence: TGTGCCAGCAGCCCGTCGGGGCTAGCAGATTACAATGAGCAGTTCTTC.

This clonotype was seen repeatedly, ten times or more. The chain links TRBV7-9 to TRBJ2-7; a possible D gene is TRBD2 (5 bases). V shed 5 bases and J shed 3 bases, with 5 bases lying between them. CDR3 size: 11 residues. Germline V gene lookup returns CDR1 SEHNR and CDR2 FQNEAQ (reference sequence). The CDR3 DNA reads TGTGCCAGCAGCCGGGGCTACGAGCAGTACTTC. Its translation: CASSRGYEQYF.

The rearrangement joins TRBV5-1 to TRBJ2-7; 8 bases fit TRBD2. The junction had 5 bases not matched to a gene; V was cut back by 0 bases and J by 6 bases. The CDR3 runs 14 residues. Germline loops: CDR1 SGHRS, CDR2 YFSETQ. The CDR3 sequence is CASSLAGGTLEQYF. CDR3 bases: TGCGCCAGCAGCTTGGCGGGGGGGACCCTCGAGCAGTACTTC.

This clonotype was detected many times. The CDR3 DNA sequence: TGTGCCAGCATGGGCTTTGACACAGATACGCAGTATTTT. This gives the protein CASMGFDTDTQYF. V usage is TRBV28 and J usage is TRBJ2-3; D gene uncertain. The germline V and J ends were trimmed by 7 bases and 2 bases, with 10 bases remaining between them. The CDR3 is 13 residues long. In germline, CDR1 is MDHEN, CDR2 SYDVKM.

This clonotype was picked up a small number of times. The V gene is TRBV4-1, the J gene TRBJ1-4; D unclear. V was pared by 8 bases and J by 3 bases, with 13 bases between. CDR1 MGHRA and CDR2 YSYEKL come from the germline V gene. CDR3 size: 14 residues. CDR3 coding DNA: TGCGCCAGCCAGACACTTCCGTCTAATGAAAAACTGTTTTTT. Translating it yields CASQTLPSNEKLFF.

There are many counts of this clonotype. V and J are TRBV6-5 and TRBJ2-1; 13 positions match TRBD2. The germline V gene has CDR1 MNHEY and CDR2 SVGAGI. CDR3 size: 15 residues. V lost 2 bases and J lost 9; bases outside the gene matches: 4. The CDR3 DNA sequence: TGTGCCAGCAGTTACACTAGCGGGGGGGCGAGTGAGCAGTTCTTC. Amino acids: CASSYTSGGASEQFF.